Below, one T cell receptor (beta chain) is given with its context. The antigen remains unidentified. The source material, RNA transcripts, was used to amplify TCR beta CDR3 regions. In the first-round RT-PCR of the TCR CDR3, the HTBI primer set was used. TCRdb re-derived calls from the multiplex PCR reads in MiXCR, one entry per CDR3 protein. Seen here are under 70,000 distinct CDR3 sequences, about 50% observed once, and the top ten hold 2.5% to 4%. The CDR3 covers 18 residues. In germline, CDR1 is LNHDA, CDR2 SQIVND (reference sequence). V shed 5 bases, J shed 1 base, and the junction held 10 bases outside the gene matches. The sample is drawn from a study of T cells in Graves' hyperthyroidism and ophthalmopathy. General study findings and limits: Ophthalmopathy stood apart from stable hyperthyroidism in a 13 V-J model.

Patients with ophthalmopathy all had a Clinical Activity Score of at least 3, a NOSPECS grade of at least 4 and duration under 3 months. PBMCs were obtained from approximately 10 ml fresh peripheral blood. The source material was blood. The chain is built from TRBV19 and TRBJ2-2, with 10 bases lining up with TRBD2. The TCR comes from a woman aged 60-75 years with Graves' ophthalmopathy. For the CDR3, the DNA is TGTGCCAGTAGTGATACTAGCGGGAAGTCCAGGAACACCGGGGAGCTGTTTTTT. Protein product: CASSDTSGKSRNTGELFF.